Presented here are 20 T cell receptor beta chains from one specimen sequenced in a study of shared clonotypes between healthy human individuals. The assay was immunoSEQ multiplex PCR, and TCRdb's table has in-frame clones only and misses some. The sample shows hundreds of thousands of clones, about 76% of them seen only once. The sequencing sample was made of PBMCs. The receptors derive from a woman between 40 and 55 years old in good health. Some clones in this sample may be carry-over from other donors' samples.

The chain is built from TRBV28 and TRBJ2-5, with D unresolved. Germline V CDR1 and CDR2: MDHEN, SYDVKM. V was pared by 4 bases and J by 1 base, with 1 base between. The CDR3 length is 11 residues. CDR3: CASSSQETQYF. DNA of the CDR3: TGTGCCAGCAGTTCCCAAGAGACCCAGTACTTC.

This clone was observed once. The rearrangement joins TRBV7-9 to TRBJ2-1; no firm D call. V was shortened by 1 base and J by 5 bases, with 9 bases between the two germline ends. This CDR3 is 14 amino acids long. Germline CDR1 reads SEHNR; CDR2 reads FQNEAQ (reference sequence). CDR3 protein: CASSLGSPNNEQFF. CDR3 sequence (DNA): TGTGCCAGCAGCTTAGGGAGTCCGAACAATGAGCAGTTCTTC. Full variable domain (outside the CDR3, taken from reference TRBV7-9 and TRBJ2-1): DTGVSQNPRHKITKRGQNVTFRCDPISEHNRLYWYRQTLGQGPEFLTYFQNEAQLEKSRLLSDRFSAERPKGSFSTLEIQRTEQGDSAMYLCASSLGSPNNEQFFGPGTRLTVL.

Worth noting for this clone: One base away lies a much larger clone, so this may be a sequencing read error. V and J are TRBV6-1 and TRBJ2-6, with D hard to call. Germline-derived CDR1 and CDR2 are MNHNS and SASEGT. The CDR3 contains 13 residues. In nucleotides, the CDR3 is TGTGCCGGCAGTCCCCCTGGGGCCAACGTCCTGACTTTC. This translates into CAGSPPGANVLTF.

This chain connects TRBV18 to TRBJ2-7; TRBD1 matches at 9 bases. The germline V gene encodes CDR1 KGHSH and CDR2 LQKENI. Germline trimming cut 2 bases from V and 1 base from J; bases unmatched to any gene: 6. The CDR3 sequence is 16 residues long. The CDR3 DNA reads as TGTGCCAGCTCACCAACCCGGGACAGGGAATCCTACGAGCAGTACTTC. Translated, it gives CASSPTRDRESYEQYF.

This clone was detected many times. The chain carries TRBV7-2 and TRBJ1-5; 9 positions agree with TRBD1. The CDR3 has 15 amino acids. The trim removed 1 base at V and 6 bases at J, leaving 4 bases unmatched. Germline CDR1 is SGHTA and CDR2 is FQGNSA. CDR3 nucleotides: TGTGCCAGCAGCTTAGGACAGGGGGGGAGTCAGCCCCAGCATTTT. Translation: CASSLGQGGSQPQHF.

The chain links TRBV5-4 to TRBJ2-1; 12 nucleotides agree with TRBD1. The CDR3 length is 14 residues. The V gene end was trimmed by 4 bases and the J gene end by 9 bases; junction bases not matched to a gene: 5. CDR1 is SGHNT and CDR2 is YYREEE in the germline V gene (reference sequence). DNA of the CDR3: TGTGCCAGCAGCGGGGGGACAGGGGGCATTGAGCAGTTCTTC. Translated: CASSGGTGGIEQFF.

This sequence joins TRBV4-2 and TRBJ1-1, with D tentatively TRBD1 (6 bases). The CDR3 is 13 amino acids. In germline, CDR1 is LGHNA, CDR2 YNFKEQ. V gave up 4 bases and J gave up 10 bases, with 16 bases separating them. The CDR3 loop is CASSPGVGEGAFF. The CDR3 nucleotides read TGTGCCAGCAGCCCAGGGGTTGGGGAAGGAGCTTTCTTT.

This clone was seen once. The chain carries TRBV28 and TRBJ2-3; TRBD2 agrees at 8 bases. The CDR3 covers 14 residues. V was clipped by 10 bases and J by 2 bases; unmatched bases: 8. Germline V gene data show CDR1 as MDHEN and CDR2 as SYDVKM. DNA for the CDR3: TGTGCCATAATAGCGGGAACTCCCACAGATACGCAGTATTTT. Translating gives CAIIAGTPTDTQYF.

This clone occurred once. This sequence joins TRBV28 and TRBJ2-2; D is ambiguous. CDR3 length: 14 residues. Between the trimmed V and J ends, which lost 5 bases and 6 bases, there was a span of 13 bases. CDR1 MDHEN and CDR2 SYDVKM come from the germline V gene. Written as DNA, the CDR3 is TGTGCCAGCAGTCCCACGGGTAGGGCCGGGGAGCTGTTTTTT. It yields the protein CASSPTGRAGELFF.

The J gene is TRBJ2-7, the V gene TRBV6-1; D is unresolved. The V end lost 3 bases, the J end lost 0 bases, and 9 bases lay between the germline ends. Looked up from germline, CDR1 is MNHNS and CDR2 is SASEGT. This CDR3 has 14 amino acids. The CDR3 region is CASSDSGHSYEQYF. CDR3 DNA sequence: TGTGCCAGCAGTGATTCCGGCCACTCCTACGAGCAGTACTTC.

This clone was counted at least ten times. Written as DNA, the CDR3 is TGTGCCTGGAGTGCGTCCCGGCCGCAGTATTTT. Its protein is CAWSASRPQYF. The chain is built from TRBV30 and TRBJ2-3; D gene ambiguous. This CDR3 has 11 residues. Looked up from germline, CDR1 is GTSNPN and CDR2 is SVGIG (reference sequence). Trimming took off 1 base at V and 10 bases at J, with 9 bases between the two ends.

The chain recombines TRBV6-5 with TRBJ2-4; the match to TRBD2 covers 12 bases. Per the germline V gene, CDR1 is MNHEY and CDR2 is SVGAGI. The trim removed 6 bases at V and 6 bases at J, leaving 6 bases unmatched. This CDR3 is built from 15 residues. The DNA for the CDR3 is TGTGCCAGCAGACCTCCGGGACTAGCGGGAAACATTCAGTACTTC. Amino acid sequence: CASRPPGLAGNIQYF.

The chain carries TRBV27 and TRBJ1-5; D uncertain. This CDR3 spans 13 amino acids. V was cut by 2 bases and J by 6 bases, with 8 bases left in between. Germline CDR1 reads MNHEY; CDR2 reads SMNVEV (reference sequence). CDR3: CASSLAVGQPQHF. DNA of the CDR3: TGTGCCAGCAGTTTAGCGGTAGGTCAGCCCCAGCATTTT.

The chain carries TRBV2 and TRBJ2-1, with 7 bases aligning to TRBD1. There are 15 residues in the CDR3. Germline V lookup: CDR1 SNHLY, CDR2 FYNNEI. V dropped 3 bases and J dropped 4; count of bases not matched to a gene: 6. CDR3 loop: CASSDMGQSYNEQFF. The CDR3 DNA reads TGTGCCAGCAGTGATATGGGACAGTCTTACAATGAGCAGTTCTTC. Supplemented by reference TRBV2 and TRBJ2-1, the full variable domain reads EPEVTQTPSHQVTQMGQEVILRCVPISNHLYFYWYRQILGQKVEFLVSFYNNEISEKSEIFDDQFSVERPDGSNFTLKIRSTKLEDSAMYFCASSDMGQSYNEQFFGPGTRLTVL.

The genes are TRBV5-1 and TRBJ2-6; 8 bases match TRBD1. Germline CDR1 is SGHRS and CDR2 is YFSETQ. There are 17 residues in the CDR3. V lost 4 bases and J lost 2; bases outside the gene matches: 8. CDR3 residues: CASSLGAGGPGANVLTF. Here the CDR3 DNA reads TGCGCCAGCAGCCTGGGCGCAGGGGGCCCTGGGGCCAACGTCCTGACTTTC.

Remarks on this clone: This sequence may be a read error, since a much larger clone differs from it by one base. CDR3 sequence (DNA): TGTGCCAGCAGCCGGACTAGCGGAGAGACCCAGTACTTC. Its translation: CASSRTSGETQYF. The chain links TRBV4-2 to TRBJ2-5, with 10 nucleotides matching TRBD2. The V gene's germline CDR1 is LGHNA and CDR2 YNFKEQ. The CDR3 runs 13 residues. Unmatched junction bases numbered 0, after V lost 4 bases and J lost 4 bases.

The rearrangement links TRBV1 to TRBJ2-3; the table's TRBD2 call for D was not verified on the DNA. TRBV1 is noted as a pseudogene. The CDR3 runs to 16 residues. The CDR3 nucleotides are TGCACCAGCAGCCAAGATGGACTAGCAGACACAGATACGCAGTATTTT. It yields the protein CTSSQDGLADTDTQYF.

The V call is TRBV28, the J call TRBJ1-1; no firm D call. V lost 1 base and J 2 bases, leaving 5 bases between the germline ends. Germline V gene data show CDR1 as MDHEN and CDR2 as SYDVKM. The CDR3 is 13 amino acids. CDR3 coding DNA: TGTGCCAGCAGTTTATTAAGAAACACTGAAGCTTTCTTT. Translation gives CASSLLRNTEAFF.

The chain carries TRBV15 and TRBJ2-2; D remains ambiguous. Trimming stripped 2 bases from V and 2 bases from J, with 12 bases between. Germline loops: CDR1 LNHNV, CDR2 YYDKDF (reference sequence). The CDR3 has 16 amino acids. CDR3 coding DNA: TGTGCCACCAGCAGATTAAGGAACGTAAACACCGGGGAGCTGTTTTTT. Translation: CATSRLRNVNTGELFF.

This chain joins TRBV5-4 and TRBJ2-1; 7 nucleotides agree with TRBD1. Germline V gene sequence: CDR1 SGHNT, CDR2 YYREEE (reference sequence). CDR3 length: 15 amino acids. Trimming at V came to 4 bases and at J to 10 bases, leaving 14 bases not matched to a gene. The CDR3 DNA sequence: TGTGCCAGCAGCACCCGGGACAGTCAAGTAAACGAGCAGTTCTTC. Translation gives CASSTRDSQVNEQFF. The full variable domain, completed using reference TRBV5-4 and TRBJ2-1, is ETGVTQSPTHLIKTRGQQVTLRCSSQSGHNTVSWYQQALGQGPQFIFQYYREEENGRGNFPPRFSGLQFPNYSSELNVNALELDDSALYLCASSTRDSQVNEQFFGPGTRLTVL.